The subject of this entry is one T cell receptor beta chain. It lacks a known antigen. Base qualities are missing; no much larger clone stands one base away. This record comes from a study of blood T cell repertoires in COVID-19 (dated by TCRdb to 2019 to 2021). Regarding the study in general: Collaborator samples came from the United States, Italy and Spain and covered acute and convalescent phases of COVID-19. Nearly every sample came with metadata listing a de-identified subject ID, COVID-19 status, age in years and sex. Subjects who had been exposed to COVID-19, were actively infected with it, or had recovered from it provided the deeply sampled blood TCRbeta repertoires that made up the dataset. The samples were drawn from two sources: the first 160 participants of the ongoing ImmuneRACE study, and fewer than 1,500 subjects contributed by 6 global collaborators. The repertoires were released in a freely available public database intended as a resource for research on the immune response to SARS-CoV-2. The prospective study material was composed of cDNA or gDNA derived from T cells, B-cell-depleted T cells, or PBMCs. HLA class I and class II types, where available, came from metadata supplied by the sample provider rather than from assay-based typing.

Whole blood was collected in K2EDTA tubes by collaborating institutions according to the institutions' own protocols. For TCRbeta analysis, collaborator samples were shipped as frozen whole blood, as isolated PBMCs, or as DNA extracted from either sample type. TCRbeta CDR3 regions were amplified from genomic DNA using the immunoSEQ Assay, a bias-controlled multiplex PCR. On the study's bioinformatics: The number of nucleated cells in each sample was estimated from the amplification of reference gene primers within the assay. To quantify the absolute abundance of each unique TCRbeta CDR3 rearrangement, sequence reads were collapsed and filtered. Productive Simpson clonality was computed per sample as the square root of Simpson's diversity index over productive rearrangements. TCRdb obtained this table from immuneACCESS and retained in-frame rearrangements with V and J assigned. These tables miss some clones; where compared with another copy, unresolved V genes account for less than half of the shortfall, and the remainder is unexplained. The V and J calls and clone size come from that table; D and trimming were worked out from the DNA. The sample table contains some 200,000 clones; only one count was recorded for about 76% of them. In total, the top ten clones hold roughly 8.7% of the sample.

The study at large found these results: The quantity of clinical and demographic metadata differed by source and by participant and was supplied without curation.

Sequenced: peripheral blood. This TCR came from a woman between 45 and 65 years old with active or convalescent COVID-19.

This receptor carries the CDR3 CASRPFRTGIGYTF. The DNA is as follows: TGTGCCAGCAGGCCGTTCCGGACAGGGATAGGCTACACCTTC. Recombination connected TRBV6-5 to TRBJ1-2; 8 central bases correspond to TRBD1. The germline V end is reduced by 6 bases and the J end by 8 bases; junction bases left unmatched: 11. Spanning cysteine to phenylalanine, the CDR3 consists of 14 amino acids. Only CDR3 DNA remains: 42 bases, in frame from the first base. CDR1 is given as MNHEY and CDR2 as SVGAGI, both from the germline V gene.